Below are 10 T cell receptor beta chains sequenced from a single sample in a study of cytotoxic CD8 clonotypes in ibrutinib-treated CLL. The repertoire was sequenced with immunoSEQ multiplex PCR; TCRdb's copy has only in-frame clones and lacks some. The profile covers over 110,000 clones, with approximately 90% appearing a single time and approximately 11% taken by the ten largest. Sequencing was performed on PBMCs, taken after 12 months of ibrutinib treatment. The receptors were sampled from a human donor with chronic lymphocytic leukemia.

This chain uses TRBV11-2 with TRBJ2-3; a weak D match, TRBD2 (6 bases). V was trimmed by 5 bases and J by 7 bases, leaving 19 bases between them. The germline CDR1 and CDR2 sequences are SGHAT and FQNNGV. The CDR3 totals 15 residues. CDR3 DNA sequence: TGTGCCAGCAGCATAGGAGTCGAGGCGGGAAATACGCAGTATTTT. It specifies CASSIGVEAGNTQYF.

This clone was picked up one time. One end of the junction varies from germline; a read error may be responsible. V gene TRBV5-6 combines with J gene TRBJ2-5; D may match TRBD1 or TRBD2 (6 bases each). The CDR3 has 14 amino acids. Germline values: CDR1 SGHDT, CDR2 YYEEEE. The CDR3 spells CASSLYGGPKLEHF. CDR3 nucleotides: TGTGCCAGCAGCTTGTACGGGGGCCCTAAGCTCGAGCACTTC.

The gene calls are TRBV29-1 and TRBJ1-3; unclear D gene. Germline V lookup: CDR1 SQVTM, CDR2 ANQGSEA. Trimming stripped 2 bases from V and 5 bases from J, with 4 bases between. The CDR3 has 11 amino acids. The CDR3 nucleotides are TGCAGCGTTGAAAGCAGAAACACCATATATTTT. It codes for CSVESRNTIYF.

This CDR3 reads CASRGQSGNQPQHF. The CDR3 DNA sequence: TGTGCCAGCAGGGGCCAGTCAGGCAATCAGCCCCAGCATTTT. V and J are TRBV2 and TRBJ1-5; D is ambiguous. Germline CDR1 is SNHLY and CDR2 is FYNNEI. This CDR3 spans 14 amino acids. The germline V and J ends were trimmed by 6 bases and 2 bases, with 11 bases remaining between them.

CDR3 bases: TGTGCCAGCAGCTTAGGGCCTAATCAGCCCCAGCATTTT. Amino acid sequence: CASSLGPNQPQHF. The rearrangement links TRBV7-8 to TRBJ1-5, with D uncertain. Trimming took 1 base from V and 4 from J, leaving 5 bases between them. Germline V gene sequence: CDR1 SGHVS, CDR2 FQNEAQ. The CDR3 covers 13 residues.

The chain links TRBV27 to TRBJ2-7, with 7 bases identical to TRBD2. The CDR3 consists of 14 residues. The germline CDR1 and CDR2 sequences are MNHEY and SMNVEV (reference sequence). J gave up 2 bases and V 6 bases, and 7 bases lay outside the gene matches. In DNA, the CDR3 is TGTGCCAGCAGAGTCCCGGGGGGAACCTACGAGCAGTACTTC. Translating gives CASRVPGGTYEQYF.

The chain uses TRBV2 and TRBJ1-5; D gene uncertain. Germline V gives CDR1 SNHLY, CDR2 FYNNEI. Trimming cost V 3 bases and J 5 bases, with 8 bases left between them. The CDR3 spans 13 residues. This CDR3 is CASSDPADQPQHF. CDR3 nucleotide sequence: TGTGCCAGCAGTGACCCGGCTGATCAGCCCCAGCATTTT.

This rearrangement joins TRBV7-3 to TRBJ2-3; D unclear. Germline V lookup: CDR1 SGHTA, CDR2 FQGTGA. The germline V and J ends were trimmed by 6 bases and 0 bases, with 10 bases remaining between them. The CDR3 loop spans 14 amino acids. CDR3 sequence reads: CASSPGLSTDTQYF. Here the CDR3 DNA reads TGTGCCAGCAGTCCGGGCCTTAGCACAGATACGCAGTATTTT.

The genes are TRBV29-1 and TRBJ2-3; 11 positions agree with TRBD1. V was pared by 7 bases and J by 7 bases, with 13 bases of the junction left unmatched. The germline V gene has CDR1 SQVTM and CDR2 ANQGSEA. This CDR3 comprises 15 residues. This chain's CDR3 is CSGSRGQGVTNTQYF. CDR3 coding DNA: TGCAGCGGCTCTCGGGGACAGGGGGTCACGAATACGCAGTATTTT.

The chain joins TRBV11-1 to TRBJ2-5, with 9 bases identical to TRBD1. In germline, CDR1 is SGHAT, CDR2 FQDESV (reference sequence). The CDR3 contains 16 residues. J gave up 9 bases and V 1 base, and 12 bases lay outside the gene matches. DNA for the CDR3: TGTGCCAGCAGCTTAGAAGGACAGGGGACAAATGGGGCCCAGTACTTC. It encodes CASSLEGQGTNGAQYF.